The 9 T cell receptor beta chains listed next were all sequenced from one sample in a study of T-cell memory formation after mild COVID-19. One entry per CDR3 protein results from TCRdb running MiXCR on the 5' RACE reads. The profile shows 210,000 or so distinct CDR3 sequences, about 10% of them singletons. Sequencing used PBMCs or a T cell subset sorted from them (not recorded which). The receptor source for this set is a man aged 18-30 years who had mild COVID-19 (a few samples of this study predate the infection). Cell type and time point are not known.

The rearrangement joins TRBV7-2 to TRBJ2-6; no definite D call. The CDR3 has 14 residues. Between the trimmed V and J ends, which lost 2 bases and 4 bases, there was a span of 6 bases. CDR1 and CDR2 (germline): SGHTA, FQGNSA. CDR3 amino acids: CASSLKIGANVLTF. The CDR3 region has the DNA TGTGCCAGCAGCTTAAAGATAGGGGCCAACGTCCTGACTTTC. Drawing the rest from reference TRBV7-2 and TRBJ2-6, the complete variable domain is GAGVSQSPSNKVTEKGKDVELRCDPISGHTALYWYRQSLGQGLEFLIYFQGNSAPDKSGLPSDRFSAERTGGSVSTLTIQRTQQEDSAVYLCASSLKIGANVLTFGAGSRLTVL.

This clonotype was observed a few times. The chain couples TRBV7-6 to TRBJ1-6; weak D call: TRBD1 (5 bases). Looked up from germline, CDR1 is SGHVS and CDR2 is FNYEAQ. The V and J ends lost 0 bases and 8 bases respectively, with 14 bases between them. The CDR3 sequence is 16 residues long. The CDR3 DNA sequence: TGTGCCAGCAGCTTAGCCTCGGGGGTCACCGATTCACCCCTCCACTTT. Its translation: CASSLASGVTDSPLHF.

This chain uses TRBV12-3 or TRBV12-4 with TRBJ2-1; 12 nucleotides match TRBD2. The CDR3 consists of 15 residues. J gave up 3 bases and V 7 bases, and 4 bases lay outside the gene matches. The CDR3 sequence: CASITSGGFYNEQFF. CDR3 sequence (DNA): TGTGCCAGCATAACTAGCGGGGGGTTCTACAATGAGCAGTTCTTC.

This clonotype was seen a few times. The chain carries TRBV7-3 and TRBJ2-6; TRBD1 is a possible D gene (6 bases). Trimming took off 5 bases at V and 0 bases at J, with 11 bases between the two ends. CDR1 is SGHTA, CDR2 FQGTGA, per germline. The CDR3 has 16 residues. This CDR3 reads CASSPGHSSGANVLTF. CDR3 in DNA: TGTGCCAGCAGCCCGGGACATAGCTCTGGGGCCAACGTCCTGACTTTC.

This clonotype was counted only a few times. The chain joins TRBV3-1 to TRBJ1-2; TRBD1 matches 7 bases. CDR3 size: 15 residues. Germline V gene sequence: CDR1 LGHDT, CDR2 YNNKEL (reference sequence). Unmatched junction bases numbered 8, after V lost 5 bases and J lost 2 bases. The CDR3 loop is CASSNRQGLNYGYTF. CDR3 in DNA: TGTGCCAGCAGCAACAGACAGGGACTAAACTATGGCTACACCTTC.

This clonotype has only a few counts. CDR3 sequence: CASSYVGQAQDTQYF. The CDR3 region has the DNA TGTGCCAGCAGTTACGTTGGACAGGCACAAGATACGCAGTATTTT. J is TRBJ2-3 and V is TRBV6-6; 7 nucleotides match TRBD1. The germline V gene has CDR1 MNHNY and CDR2 SVGAGI (reference sequence). Losses at the gene ends were 2 bases for V and 5 bases for J; bases not matched to a gene: 7. The CDR3 covers 15 residues.

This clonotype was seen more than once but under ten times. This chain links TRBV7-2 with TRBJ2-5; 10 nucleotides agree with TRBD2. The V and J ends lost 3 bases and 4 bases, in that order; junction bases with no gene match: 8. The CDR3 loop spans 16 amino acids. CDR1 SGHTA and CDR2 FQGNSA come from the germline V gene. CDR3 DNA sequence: TGTGCCAGCAGCTTGAATGGTCTAGCGGGGGTAGAGACCCAGTACTTC. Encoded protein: CASSLNGLAGVETQYF.

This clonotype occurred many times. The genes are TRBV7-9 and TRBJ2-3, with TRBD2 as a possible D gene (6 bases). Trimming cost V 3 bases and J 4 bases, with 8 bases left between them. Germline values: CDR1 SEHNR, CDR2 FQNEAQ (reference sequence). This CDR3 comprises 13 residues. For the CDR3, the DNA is TGTGCCAGCAGCTTGGAGGGGTCAGATACGCAGTATTTT. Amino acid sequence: CASSLEGSDTQYF.

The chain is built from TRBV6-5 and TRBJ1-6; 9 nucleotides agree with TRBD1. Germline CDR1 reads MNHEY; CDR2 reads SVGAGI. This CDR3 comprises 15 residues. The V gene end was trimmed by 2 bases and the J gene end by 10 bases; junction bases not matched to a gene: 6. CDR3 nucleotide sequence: TGTGCCAGCAGTTACGGACAGGGGCGGGAGTCACCCCTCCACTTT. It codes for CASSYGQGRESPLHF.